The 23 T cell receptor beta chains listed next were all sequenced from one sample in a study of shared clonotypes between healthy human individuals. Sequenced by immunoSEQ multiplex PCR; TCRdb stores in-frame clones only, minus some. Of around 700,000 clones listed, more than 70% are singletons. The sequenced material came from memory CD4+ T cells sorted from blood. Subset described: CD45RA-negative fraction. The receptors derive from a woman in her 30s in good health.

This chain connects TRBV5-1 to TRBJ2-5; TRBD2 matches 15 bases. The CDR3 has 18 residues. Germline V gene lookup returns CDR1 SGHRS and CDR2 YFSETQ. V trimming: 4 bases; J trimming: 2 bases; junction bases outside the gene matches: 9. The CDR3: CASSLGTSGRFDQETQYF. The CDR3 coding sequence is TGCGCCAGCAGCCTCGGGACTAGCGGGAGGTTTGATCAAGAGACCCAGTACTTC.

About this clone itself: Other DNA sequences from this sample encode an identical CDR3 as well. The chain is built from TRBV4-1 and TRBJ1-4; no clear D. The CDR3 runs 14 residues. V shed 1 base and J shed 0 bases, with 3 bases lying between them. Germline V CDR1 and CDR2: MGHRA, YSYEKL. The CDR3 region is CASSQVATNEKLFF. The CDR3 nucleotides read TGCGCCAGCAGCCAAGTTGCAACTAATGAAAAACTGTTTTTT.

This clone was seen at least ten times. V usage is TRBV6-5 and J usage is TRBJ1-1; 8 positions agree with TRBD1. Per the germline V gene, CDR1 is MNHEY and CDR2 is SVGAGI. The CDR3 totals 15 residues. V shed 7 bases and J 0 bases; nucleotides not matched to a gene: 7. Written as DNA, the CDR3 is TGTGCCAGCACGGCCAGGGGGCACGTGAACACTGAAGCTTTCTTT. This codes for CASTARGHVNTEAFF.

V and J are TRBV5-1 and TRBJ2-3; TRBD1 aligns across 7 bases. Trimming removed 4 bases from V and 4 bases from J; junction bases left unmatched: 9. The CDR3 totals 15 residues. Germline-derived CDR1 and CDR2 are SGHRS and YFSETQ. CDR3 bases: TGCGCCAGCAGCCCCGGACAGGAGGAGGCAGATACGCAGTATTTT. The encoded protein is CASSPGQEEADTQYF.

The rearrangement uses TRBV6-5 and TRBJ2-5; D is ambiguous. Trimming stripped 7 bases from V and 5 bases from J, with 11 bases between. CDR1 is MNHEY, CDR2 SVGAGI, per germline. The CDR3 consists of 12 residues. CDR3 DNA: TGTGCCAGCAAATCCTCATCCGAGACCCAGTACTTC. It is translated as CASKSSSETQYF.

The chain has TRBV5-4 and TRBJ2-3, with D unresolved. The V and J ends lost 0 bases and 4 bases respectively, with 6 bases between them. Germline V gene data show CDR1 as SGHNT and CDR2 as YYREEE (reference sequence). This CDR3 contains 13 residues. The CDR3 DNA reads TGTGCCAGCAGCTTGGAAGAGGCAGATACGCAGTATTTT. Residues: CASSLEEADTQYF.

The chain is built from TRBV2 and TRBJ1-5; TRBD1 matches 10 bases. This CDR3 contains 16 residues. V shed 7 bases and J 3 bases; nucleotides not matched to a gene: 9. The V gene's germline CDR1 is SNHLY and CDR2 FYNNEI. CDR3: CASKVDRGRFNQPQHF. In nucleotides, the CDR3 is TGTGCCAGCAAGGTCGACAGGGGGCGGTTCAATCAGCCCCAGCATTTT. Supplemented by reference TRBV2 and TRBJ1-5, the full variable domain reads EPEVTQTPSHQVTQMGQEVILRCVPISNHLYFYWYRQILGQKVEFLVSFYNNEISEKSEIFDDQFSVERPDGSNFTLKIRSTKLEDSAMYFCASKVDRGRFNQPQHFGDGTRLSIL.

The rearrangement joins TRBV9 to TRBJ2-7; 7 bases agree with TRBD2. In germline, CDR1 is SGDLS, CDR2 YYNGEE. This CDR3 has 14 residues. Unmatched junction bases numbered 6, after V lost 2 bases and J lost 4 bases. The CDR3 spells CASSVRGRVYEQYF. As DNA, the CDR3 is TGTGCCAGCAGCGTTAGAGGGAGGGTATACGAGCAGTACTTC.

The V and J genes are TRBV6-5 and TRBJ2-7; 10 bases agree with TRBD1. The CDR3 is made up of 14 amino acids. J gave up 2 bases and V 3 bases, and 1 base lay outside the gene matches. Germline V gene lookup returns CDR1 MNHEY and CDR2 SVGAGI. CDR3 protein: CASSYDRGPYEQYF. The CDR3 DNA reads as TGTGCCAGCAGTTATGACAGGGGGCCCTACGAGCAGTACTTC.

The chain links TRBV11-2 to TRBJ2-1; the match to TRBD2 covers 7 bases. The CDR3 extends over 12 amino acids. CDR1 and CDR2 (germline): SGHAT, FQNNGV. J gave up 9 bases and V 8 bases, and 7 bases lay outside the gene matches. The CDR3 DNA sequence: TGTGCCAGCCGGGGGGAGTCGGTTGAGCAGTTCTTC. As protein: CASRGESVEQFF.

The chain couples TRBV30 to TRBJ2-5, with D tentatively TRBD1 (5 bases). The J call could be wrong; TRBJ2-7 is a better fit for the DNA end. The germline V gene encodes CDR1 GTSNPN and CDR2 SVGIG (reference sequence). There are 15 residues in the CDR3. The DNA of the CDR3 is TGTGCCTGGAGTGTGGACGGCGCGAGTCAGGGCGAGCAGTACTTC. Residues: CAWSVDGASQGEQYF.

This chain uses TRBV7-6 with TRBJ1-3; D is unresolved. Trimming took off 5 bases at V and 0 bases at J, with 5 bases between the two ends. Germline loops: CDR1 SGHVS, CDR2 FNYEAQ. The CDR3 contains 13 residues. The CDR3 coding sequence is TGTGCCAGCAGCCCAGACTCTGGAAACACCATATATTTT. As protein: CASSPDSGNTIYF. The full variable domain, its missing parts supplied by reference TRBV7-6 and TRBJ1-3, is GAGVSQSPRYKVTKRGQDVALRCDPISGHVSLYWYRQALGQGPEFLTYFNYEAQQDKSGLPNDRFSAERPEGSISTLTIQRTEQRDSAMYRCASSPDSGNTIYFGEGSWLTVV.

This sequence joins TRBV5-6 and TRBJ2-7; D is possibly TRBD1 (5 bases). The CDR3 runs 16 residues. Germline V gives CDR1 SGHDT, CDR2 YYEEEE. V lost 2 bases to trimming and J lost 1 base, with 16 bases between them. CDR3 sequence: CASSFGGHHISYEQYF. As DNA, the CDR3 is TGTGCCAGCAGCTTCGGTGGACATCATATATCCTACGAGCAGTACTTC.

The rearrangement links TRBV5-1 to TRBJ2-7; 10 bases are shared with TRBD2. With 5 bases clipped from V and 2 bases from J, the junction kept 7 bases outside the gene matches. The CDR3 length is 15 residues. From germline, CDR1 is SGHRS and CDR2 YFSETQ. In nucleotides, the CDR3 is TGCGCCAGCAGACATACTAGCGGGGTAGCCTACGAGCAGTACTTC. Amino acid sequence: CASRHTSGVAYEQYF. Filled out from reference TRBV5-1 and TRBJ2-7, the complete variable domain reads KAGVTQTPRYLIKTRGQQVTLSCSPISGHRSVSWYQQTPGQGLQFLFEYFSETQRNKGNFPGRFSGRQFSNSRSEMNVSTLELGDSALYLCASRHTSGVAYEQYFGPGTRLTVT.

This clone came up once. The chain links TRBV9 to TRBJ2-7; D is unclear. The CDR3 has 13 amino acids. V lost 0 bases and J lost 3, with 7 bases in between. Germline lookup yields CDR1 SGDLS and CDR2 YYNGEE. The CDR3 spells CASSVELNYEQYF. The DNA of the CDR3 is TGTGCCAGCAGCGTAGAACTCAACTACGAGCAGTACTTC. The entire variable domain, with the rest obtained from reference TRBV9 and TRBJ2-7, is as follows: DSGVTQTPKHLITATGQRVTLRCSPRSGDLSVYWYQQSLDQGLQFLIQYYNGEERAKGNILERFSAQQFPDLHSELNLSSLELGDSALYFCASSVELNYEQYFGPGTRLTVT.

The chain combines TRBV7-9 with TRBJ2-2; D is unresolved. V lost 0 bases and J lost 0, with 8 bases in between. Germline assignment: CDR1 SEHNR and CDR2 FQNEAQ (reference sequence). The CDR3 covers 16 residues. The CDR3: CASSLAQSANTGELFF. For the CDR3, the DNA is TGTGCCAGCAGCTTAGCGCAATCCGCGAACACCGGGGAGCTGTTTTTT.

The chain recombines TRBV7-9 with TRBJ2-1, with 7 nucleotides matching TRBD2. This CDR3 has 14 amino acids. Per the germline V gene, CDR1 is SEHNR and CDR2 is FQNEAQ (reference sequence). The ends lost 7 bases at V and 8 bases at J; junction bases unmatched: 11. The CDR3 coding sequence is TGTGCCAGCAAAGGGAGGGTATATCGTTATGAGCAGTTCTTC. Protein: CASKGRVYRYEQFF.

The chain uses TRBV5-1 and TRBJ2-1; 13 nucleotides align to TRBD2. This CDR3 region has 15 residues. The germline V gene encodes CDR1 SGHRS and CDR2 YFSETQ. Trimming removed 2 bases from V and 8 bases from J; junction bases left unmatched: 4. As DNA, the CDR3 is TGCGCCAGCAGCTTCGGACTAGCGGGAGTGTATGAGCAGTTCTTC. Translated: CASSFGLAGVYEQFF. The variable domain in full, with the rest retrieved from reference TRBV5-1 and TRBJ2-1, is KAGVTQTPRYLIKTRGQQVTLSCSPISGHRSVSWYQQTPGQGLQFLFEYFSETQRNKGNFPGRFSGRQFSNSRSEMNVSTLELGDSALYLCASSFGLAGVYEQFFGPGTRLTVL.

On this clone itself: Within the sample, other DNA sequences also encode this same CDR3. The chain couples TRBV15 to TRBJ2-7; maybe TRBD2 (6 bases). The V end lost 4 bases, the J end lost 3 bases, and 13 bases lay between the germline ends. The V gene's germline CDR1 is LNHNV and CDR2 YYDKDF (reference sequence). The CDR3 has 14 residues. The CDR3 loop reads CATSIGGDLYEQYF. The CDR3 DNA reads TGTGCCACCAGCATTGGCGGGGACCTCTACGAGCAGTACTTC.

The rearrangement uses TRBV7-9 and TRBJ2-7, with 7 bases matching TRBD1. V was clipped by 4 bases and J by 4 bases; unmatched bases: 10. Germline-derived CDR1 and CDR2 are SEHNR and FQNEAQ (reference sequence). The CDR3 is 15 residues long. The CDR3 region is CASSSKTGWGYEQYF. The DNA for the CDR3 is TGTGCCAGCAGCTCGAAGACAGGGTGGGGGTACGAGCAGTACTTC.

This chain links TRBV21-1 with TRBJ2-7. TRBV21-1 is a pseudogene locus. The CDR3 has 18 amino acids. The CDR3 DNA reads as TGTGCCAGCAGCAAAGCACTTAACCCCCACGTGGGTAGATACGAGCAGTACTTC. As protein: CASSKALNPHVGRYEQYF.

V and J are TRBV7-9 and TRBJ2-3; 10 nucleotides line up with TRBD1. This CDR3 has 15 amino acids. V dropped 2 bases and J dropped 4; count of bases not matched to a gene: 3. Germline V lookup: CDR1 SEHNR, CDR2 FQNEAQ (reference sequence). CDR3: CASSLLGQGSDTQYF. The CDR3, as DNA: TGTGCCAGCAGCTTACTGGGACAGGGGTCAGATACGCAGTATTTT.

This clone has a handful of counts. This sequence joins TRBV4-2 and TRBJ2-1; no clear D. Germline loops: CDR1 LGHNA, CDR2 YNFKEQ. Trimming pared 1 base from V and 10 bases from J, leaving 23 bases between. The CDR3 is made up of 17 amino acids. The CDR3 DNA sequence: TGTGCCAGCAGCCAAGGGAATACCGACTCTACAATAGGCGAGCAGTTCTTC. Residues: CASSQGNTDSTIGEQFF.